The present entry profiles one TCR beta chain with its context. These data belong to a study of blood T cell repertoires in COVID-19. The CDR3 length is 12 residues. V was cut by 6 bases and J by 9 bases, with 12 bases left in between. Germline assignment: CDR1 SNHLY and CDR2 FYNNEI. TCRdb keeps only in-frame clones here, not all; method: immunoSEQ multiplex PCR. The sample records about 150,000 clones, approximately 91% being singletons. The V gene is TRBV2, the J gene TRBJ2-1, with unresolved D. This TCR came from a young man with COVID-19, enrolled during active disease. Material: peripheral blood. This chain's CDR3 is CASSPILVEQFF. CDR3 nucleotide sequence: TGTGCCAGCAGCCCAATACTGGTTGAGCAGTTCTTC.